This T cell receptor beta chain was found in a study of T cell repertoires in cytomegalovirus infection. This clonotype was found a few times. Germline V gene data show CDR1 as LGHNA and CDR2 as YSLEER. This CDR3 is 16 amino acids long. Trimming stripped 0 bases from V and 0 bases from J, with 10 bases between. Using its own MiXCR run on the reads, TCRdb lists one record per CDR3 protein. The sample yields more than 85,000 distinct CDR3 sequences, more than 20% seen once. This receptor was identified in a human donor in good health (CMV status not recorded). Some clones in this sample may be carry-over from other donors' samples. V usage is TRBV4-3 and J usage is TRBJ2-3; D gene ambiguous. Specimen: CD8+ T cells from PBMCs. DNA for the CDR3: TGCGCCAGCAGCCAAGATCGGCGAGGAAGCACAGATACGCAGTATTTT. It translates to CASSQDRRGSTDTQYF.